These 32 T cell receptor beta chains came from one sample sequenced in a study of T cells in Graves' hyperthyroidism and ophthalmopathy. Amplified TCR beta CDR3 regions derived from RNA transcripts. Carried out on the TCR CDR3, a first-round RT-PCR used the HTBI primer set. TCRdb re-analysed the multiplex PCR reads in MiXCR, keeping a single row per CDR3 protein. The sample carries about 250,000 distinct CDR3 sequences, around 25% recorded once. The source material was blood. Every receptor here comes from a woman aged 40 to 49 with Graves' ophthalmopathy.

The rearrangement joins TRBV4-2 to TRBJ1-1, with 7 positions matching TRBD1. The CDR3 extends over 16 amino acids. After removal of 3 bases from V and 5 bases from J, the junction contained 12 bases not matched to a gene. Germline V gene sequence: CDR1 LGHNA, CDR2 YNFKEQ. This CDR3 is CASSHPGGGADTEAFF. The CDR3 DNA reads TGTGCCAGCAGCCATCCAGGGGGGGGCGCAGATACTGAAGCTTTCTTT.

At least ten counts were recorded for this clonotype. This sequence joins TRBV27 and TRBJ1-1; D not resolved. Trimming pared 3 bases from V and 5 bases from J, leaving 10 bases between. This CDR3 comprises 13 residues. CDR1 is MNHEY, CDR2 SMNVEV, per germline (reference sequence). Here the CDR3 reads CASSLYQGTEAFF. Here the CDR3 DNA reads TGTGCCAGCAGTTTGTATCAAGGTACTGAAGCTTTCTTT.

The table lists this clonotype with a few counts. The CDR3 nucleotides are TGTGCCAGCTCCTACAGGAATCCTACAGGGACCACCGGGGAGCTGTTTTTT. Amino acids: CASSYRNPTGTTGELFF. This chain uses TRBV18 with TRBJ2-2; D perhaps matches TRBD1 (6 bases). The CDR3 is made up of 17 amino acids. CDR1 and CDR2 from the germline V gene are KGHSH and LQKENI. The V end lost 6 bases, the J end lost 4 bases, and 21 bases lay between the germline ends. Full variable domain (missing parts from reference TRBV18 and TRBJ2-2): NAGVMQNPRHLVRRRGQEARLRCSPMKGHSHVYWYRQLPEEGLKFMVYLQKENIIDESGMPKERFSAEFPKEGPSILRIQQVVRGDSAAYFCASSYRNPTGTTGELFFGEGSRLTVL.

This chain joins TRBV20-1 and TRBJ2-2; 11 nucleotides agree with TRBD1. The J segment lost 6 bases and the V segment lost 6 bases, leaving 6 bases of the junction unmatched. This CDR3 is built from 14 residues. Looked up from germline, CDR1 is DFQATT and CDR2 is SNEGSKA (reference sequence). The CDR3 here is CSAGRTGGPGELFF. DNA of the CDR3: TGCAGTGCCGGGAGGACAGGGGGCCCCGGGGAGCTGTTTTTT.

The V and J genes are TRBV20-1 and TRBJ2-7; D may be TRBD2 (6 bases). Germline loops: CDR1 DFQATT, CDR2 SNEGSKA (reference sequence). The CDR3 is 14 residues long. Trimming shortened V by 0 bases and J by 7 bases, and 16 bases separated the two germline ends. CDR3 sequence (DNA): TGCAGTGCTAGAGATCAGATGAGGGCGGGAGAGCAGTACTTC. Amino acid sequence: CSARDQMRAGEQYF.

Many counts were recorded for this clonotype. The V call is TRBV20-1, the J call TRBJ2-4; D unclear. The CDR3 loop spans 15 amino acids. CDR1 and CDR2 from the germline V gene are DFQATT and SNEGSKA (reference sequence). Trimming removed 0 bases at V and 4 bases at J, with 13 bases between. The CDR3 region has the DNA TGCAGTGCTAGAGATTGGGCGCAGACAAAAAACATTCAGTACTTC. The encoded protein is CSARDWAQTKNIQYF.

This clonotype was found a few times. Relative to the germline gene, one junction end is altered; a read error may explain this. The chain employs TRBV3-1 and TRBJ1-3; possibly TRBD1 for D (5 bases). Germline V gene sequence: CDR1 LGHDT, CDR2 YNNKEL (reference sequence). The CDR3 spans 13 residues. The CDR3 nucleotides read TGTGCCAGCAGCCAGGGACCTGGAGACACCATATATTTT. Its protein is CASSQGPGDTIYF.

At least ten counts were recorded for this clonotype. The genes are TRBV19 and TRBJ2-5; 9 bases are shared with TRBD2. Germline V CDR1 and CDR2: LNHDA, SQIVND (reference sequence). V lost 5 bases to trimming and J lost 5 bases; unmatched junction nucleotides: 9. The CDR3 is made up of 15 amino acids. The CDR3 sequence: CASSPVAGVHETQYF. CDR3 bases: TGTGCCAGTAGTCCTGTAGCGGGAGTCCACGAGACCCAGTACTTC.

This clonotype was counted ten times or more. J is TRBJ1-5 and V is TRBV19, with a possible D match to TRBD1 (5 bases). The V end was cut by 10 bases, the J end by 2 bases, with 12 bases between. CDR3 size: 13 residues. CDR1 is LNHDA and CDR2 is SQIVND in the germline V gene (reference sequence). The CDR3 bases are TGTGCCACCCGGGGGGGTGGCAATCAGCCCCAGCATTTT. Encoded protein: CATRGGGNQPQHF. The full variable domain, with the rest looked up from reference TRBV19 and TRBJ1-5, is DGGITQSPKYLFRKEGQNVTLSCEQNLNHDAMYWYRQDPGQGLRLIYYSQIVNDFQKGDIAEGYSVSREKKESFPLTVTSAQKNPTAFYLCATRGGGNQPQHFGDGTRLSIL.

There are many counts of this clonotype. V is TRBV27 and J is TRBJ2-7; D is ambiguous. V was shortened by 6 bases and J by 6 bases, with 9 bases between the two germline ends. Germline V gene lookup returns CDR1 MNHEY and CDR2 SMNVEV (reference sequence). The CDR3 has 11 amino acids. The CDR3 DNA reads as TGTGCCAGCAGCCCGGTGGGCGAGCAGTACTTC. Its translation: CASSPVGEQYF.

The chain employs TRBV28 and TRBJ2-5; 7 nucleotides match TRBD1. The CDR3 covers 18 residues. Germline CDR1 reads MDHEN; CDR2 reads SYDVKM. V gave up 4 bases and J gave up 0 bases; unmatched junction bases: 14. The CDR3 nucleotides read TGTGCCAGCAGTTACGGGCAGGGGGAGCTAATAGACCAAGAGACCCAGTACTTC. This codes for CASSYGQGELIDQETQYF.

Regarding this clonotype: A read error may be the cause here, since a much bigger clone is one base away. This chain connects TRBV6-1 to TRBJ1-6; no clear D. The CDR3 length is 14 residues. V lost 10 bases and J lost 7, with 17 bases in between. Germline CDR1 reads MNHNS; CDR2 reads SASEGT. The chain's CDR3 is CAIGSELLNSPLHF. CDR3 in DNA: TGTGCCATCGGGAGCGAGCTGTTGAATTCACCCCTCCACTTT.

This clonotype was seen at least ten times. The genes are TRBV7-2 and TRBJ1-1; possibly TRBD1 for D (5 bases). This CDR3 has 15 residues. CDR1 and CDR2 (germline): SGHTA, FQGNSA. Trimming removed 3 bases from V and 0 bases from J, with 11 bases in between. Here the CDR3 reads CASSLAGQVNTEAFF. CDR3 bases: TGTGCCAGCAGCTTGGCGGGGCAGGTGAACACTGAAGCTTTCTTT.

This clonotype was counted many times. This chain uses TRBV7-2 with TRBJ2-5; 9 nucleotides align to TRBD1. Germline CDR1 is SGHTA and CDR2 is FQGNSA. V was clipped by 2 bases and J by 4 bases; unmatched bases: 5. This CDR3 is 15 amino acids long. The CDR3 reads CASSLTGGVRETQYF. CDR3 DNA: TGTGCCAGCAGCTTAACAGGGGGCGTACGAGAGACCCAGTACTTC.

In its sample, this clonotype was seen many times. V usage is TRBV12-3 or TRBV12-4 and J usage is TRBJ2-7, with D uncertain. CDR3 length equals 13 residues. The V end lost 6 bases, the J end lost 3 bases, and 12 bases lay between the germline ends. CDR3 in amino acids: CASSQINNYEQYF. Here the CDR3 DNA reads TGTGCCAGCAGCCAAATAAACAACTACGAGCAGTACTTC.

V and J are TRBV5-1 and TRBJ1-6; no reliable D call. CDR1 and CDR2 from the germline V gene are SGHRS and YFSETQ. Trimming took 3 bases from V and 8 from J, leaving 15 bases between them. The CDR3 spans 15 residues. The CDR3 region has the DNA TGCGCCAGCAGCTGGGTGGACGGTGGAGATTCACCCCTCCACTTT. It translates to CASSWVDGGDSPLHF.

This clonotype has ten or more counts. The V and J genes are TRBV6-5 and TRBJ2-7, with 14 positions matching TRBD2. With V trimmed by 7 bases and J by 6 bases, 5 bases remained unmatched. The CDR3 spans 14 residues. Germline V gives CDR1 MNHEY, CDR2 SVGAGI. CDR3 protein: CASTRLAGGPEQYF. The DNA of the CDR3 is TGTGCCAGCACTCGACTAGCGGGAGGGCCCGAGCAGTACTTC.

There are many counts of this clonotype. This sequence joins TRBV7-3 and TRBJ2-7; D might be TRBD2 (6 bases). V lost 3 bases to trimming and J lost 0 bases, with 15 bases between them. CDR1 SGHTA and CDR2 FQGTGA come from the germline V gene. The CDR3 extends over 16 amino acids. CDR3 nucleotide sequence: TGTGCCAGCAGCTTGGATGGGACTGGCAGCTCCTACGAGCAGTACTTC. Its translation is CASSLDGTGSSYEQYF.

The table lists this clonotype with many counts. This chain uses TRBV6-5 with TRBJ1-1; no definite D call. The CDR3 has 14 residues. Per germline, CDR1 MNHEY and CDR2 SVGAGI. V shed 4 bases and J shed 4 bases, with 13 bases lying between them. The CDR3 nucleotides read TGTGCCAGCAGTTTGGCCCCGGAGGGCACTGAAGCTTTCTTT. Translation: CASSLAPEGTEAFF.

The gene calls are TRBV3-1 and TRBJ2-2; 9 bases are a match to TRBD1. V lost 4 bases, J lost 6 bases, and 9 bases stayed unmatched. The CDR3 is 16 amino acids. From germline, CDR1 is LGHDT and CDR2 YNNKEL (reference sequence). The CDR3 loop reads CASSPDRGRVAGELFF. In DNA form, the CDR3 reads TGTGCCAGCAGCCCGGACAGGGGTAGGGTCGCCGGGGAGCTGTTTTTT.

The chain uses TRBV30 and TRBJ1-1; no firm D call. V dropped 4 bases and J dropped 4 bases, with 13 bases sitting between them. The CDR3 sequence is 13 residues long. CDR1 and CDR2 from the germline V gene are GTSNPN and SVGIG (reference sequence). This CDR3 is CAWIVQPGTEAFF. CDR3 DNA: TGTGCCTGGATTGTCCAACCGGGCACTGAAGCTTTCTTT.

This clonotype was counted ten times or more. The chain has TRBV20-1 and TRBJ1-5, with 8 bases identical to TRBD1. Per germline, CDR1 DFQATT and CDR2 SNEGSKA (reference sequence). The CDR3 spans 16 residues. Trimming took 0 bases from V and 0 from J; bases not matched to a gene: 4. The CDR3: CSARDAGTGSNQPQHF. The CDR3 DNA follows: TGCAGTGCTAGAGATGCGGGGACAGGTAGCAATCAGCCCCAGCATTTT.

This sequence joins TRBV28 and TRBJ2-5; TRBD1 might be the D (6 bases). This CDR3 contains 15 residues. The V end was cut by 6 bases, the J end by 5 bases, with 19 bases between. Germline values: CDR1 MDHEN, CDR2 SYDVKM. The CDR3 is CASSSLRQAGETQYF. CDR3 DNA sequence: TGTGCCAGCAGCTCCCTTAGACAGGCCGGGGAGACCCAGTACTTC. Full variable domain (rest looked up from reference TRBV28 and TRBJ2-5): DVKVTQSSRYLVKRTGEKVFLECVQDMDHENMFWYRQDPGLGLRLIYFSYDVKMKEKGDIPEGYSVSREKKERFSLILESASTNQTSMYLCASSSLRQAGETQYFGPGTRLLVL.

The sample holds many counts of this clonotype. The chain links TRBV28 to TRBJ1-2; TRBD1 agrees at 8 bases. V lost 5 bases and J lost 7; bases outside the gene matches: 6. The germline CDR1 and CDR2 sequences are MDHEN and SYDVKM. This CDR3 comprises 13 residues. The CDR3 DNA reads TGTGCCAGCAGTGCCCAGGGGGCGGGTGGCTACACCTTC. As protein: CASSAQGAGGYTF.

The gene calls are TRBV20-1 and TRBJ2-7, with TRBD2 as a possible D gene (6 bases). The germline V and J ends were trimmed by 5 bases and 2 bases, with 16 bases remaining between them. Germline-derived CDR1 and CDR2 are DFQATT and SNEGSKA (reference sequence). This CDR3 has 14 residues. CDR3 sequence: CSAVRDSQAYEQYF. The CDR3 DNA reads as TGCAGTGCTGTCCGGGACTCCCAAGCCTACGAGCAGTACTTC.

The chain couples TRBV12-3 or TRBV12-4 to TRBJ1-2; D might be TRBD1 (5 bases). V was cut by 2 bases and J by 4 bases, with 11 bases left in between. The CDR3 contains 14 residues. The CDR3 coding sequence is TGTGCCAGCAGTTTAAGGAGGGGCCTCTATGGCTACACCTTC. Encoded protein: CASSLRRGLYGYTF.

This clonotype has ten or more counts. The CDR3 here is CASSQAGWNSGIYEQYF. The CDR3 DNA follows: TGTGCCAGCAGCCAAGCTGGTTGGAATAGCGGGATCTACGAGCAGTACTTC. The chain joins TRBV14 to TRBJ2-7; 8 nucleotides match TRBD2. V shed 1 base, J shed 3 bases, and the junction held 11 bases outside the gene matches. Germline CDR1 reads SGHDN; CDR2 reads FVKESK. This CDR3 has 17 amino acids.

This clonotype has more than one count but fewer than ten. The rearrangement links TRBV5-1 to TRBJ2-5; weak D call: TRBD2 (6 bases). The CDR3 runs to 15 residues. The germline V and J ends were trimmed by 4 bases and 4 bases, with 17 bases remaining between them. The germline V gene has CDR1 SGHRS and CDR2 YFSETQ. The CDR3 bases are TGCGCCAGCAGCATCCAGGGACTGGGCGGAGAGACCCAGTACTTC. Its translation: CASSIQGLGGETQYF. Filled out from reference TRBV5-1 and TRBJ2-5, the complete variable domain reads KAGVTQTPRYLIKTRGQQVTLSCSPISGHRSVSWYQQTPGQGLQFLFEYFSETQRNKGNFPGRFSGRQFSNSRSEMNVSTLELGDSALYLCASSIQGLGGETQYFGPGTRLLVL.

This clonotype was found many times. This chain links TRBV28 with TRBJ2-2; possible D gene TRBD1, 6 bases. Germline V gene lookup returns CDR1 MDHEN and CDR2 SYDVKM. The V end lost 9 bases, the J end lost 5 bases, and 10 bases lay between the germline ends. The CDR3 is made up of 12 amino acids. CDR3 nucleotide sequence: TGTGCCAGTCGACAGGCGACCGGGGAGCTGTTTTTT. Amino acids: CASRQATGELFF.

The sample holds many counts of this clonotype. V gene TRBV18 combines with J gene TRBJ2-5, with D tentatively TRBD1 (5 bases). Trimming took 6 bases from V and 5 from J, leaving 13 bases between them. The germline V gene encodes CDR1 KGHSH and CDR2 LQKENI. CDR3 length: 13 amino acids. CDR3 region: CASSSGLWETQYF. CDR3 nucleotides: TGTGCCAGCTCTTCAGGGCTGTGGGAGACCCAGTACTTC.

In this sample, this clonotype turned up many times. V usage is TRBV27 and J usage is TRBJ2-7; D could derive from TRBD1 or TRBD2 (5 bases each). Germline CDR1 and CDR2: MNHEY and SMNVEV (reference sequence). Trimming cost V 8 bases and J 6 bases, with 17 bases left between them. This CDR3 region has 13 residues. CDR3 amino acids: CASGGIAFPEQYF. In DNA, the CDR3 is TGTGCCAGCGGGGGAATAGCTTTCCCCGAGCAGTACTTC.

This clonotype was seen ten or more times. The rearrangement links TRBV12-3 or TRBV12-4 to TRBJ2-7, with D tentatively TRBD1 (5 bases). V was shortened by 1 base and J by 5 bases, with 15 bases between the two germline ends. The CDR3 spans 15 residues. The CDR3 region has the DNA TGTGCCAGCAGTTTAGTCTCAGGGATAGTCCACGAGCAGTACTTC. Its translation: CASSLVSGIVHEQYF.